These T cell receptor beta chains were read from a single sample in a study of blood T cell repertoires in COVID-19. Data came from immunoSEQ multiplex PCR; TCRdb stores just in-frame clones and leaves some out. The sample has fewer than 500,000 clones, 87% seen once. Sequenced material: PBMCs or T cells enriched from blood (not recorded which). The receptor set was obtained from a woman aged 18 to 35 who had recovered from COVID-19. Both conserved end residues are part of each CDR3. Fields, in order: D gene, V gene, clone size, J gene, CDR3 length, CDR3 DNA, CDR3 protein. The D gene is left open where the match is weak. The size field is filled for only some rows; it gives once, few, many or a size class.

d_call: -
v_call: TRBV20-1
clone_size: -
j_call: TRBJ1-4
cdr3_length: 11
cdr3_nt: TGCAGTGCTAAGGGAGAACAAAAACTGTTTTTT
cdr3_aa: CSAKGEQKLFF

d_call: TRBD2
v_call: TRBV7-2
clone_size: -
j_call: TRBJ2-7
cdr3_length: 16
cdr3_nt: TGTGCCAGCAGCTTAGCCAGCATCAGGGAGGGGTACGAGCAGTACTTC
cdr3_aa: CASSLASIREGYEQYF

d_call: -
v_call: TRBV9
clone_size: -
j_call: TRBJ2-3
cdr3_length: 16
cdr3_nt: TGTGCCAGCAGCGGACCCTCGGCGGGGTGGGGAGATACGCAGTATTTT
cdr3_aa: CASSGPSAGWGDTQYF

d_call: TRBD2
v_call: TRBV7-2
clone_size: -
j_call: TRBJ2-3
cdr3_length: 17
cdr3_nt: TGTGCCAGCAGCTTAGAGTTAAGAGCGGGGCACACAGATACGCAGTATTTT
cdr3_aa: CASSLELRAGHTDTQYF

d_call: -
v_call: TRBV19
clone_size: once
j_call: TRBJ2-1
cdr3_length: 12
cdr3_nt: TGTGCCAGTAGTTCGCAAGGGGGAGAGCAGTTCTTC
cdr3_aa: CASSSQGGEQFF

d_call: -
v_call: TRBV6-2/TRBV6-3
clone_size: -
j_call: TRBJ2-1
cdr3_length: 13
cdr3_nt: TGTGCCAGCAGTCCCCTGGGCGACAATGAGCAGTTCTTC
cdr3_aa: CASSPLGDNEQFF

d_call: TRBD2
v_call: TRBV9
clone_size: -
j_call: TRBJ2-1
cdr3_length: 16
cdr3_nt: TGTGCCAGCAGCGTAGTCCCGATCTCGGGGGGCAATGAGCAGTTCTTC
cdr3_aa: CASSVVPISGGNEQFF

d_call: -
v_call: TRBV25-1
clone_size: -
j_call: TRBJ1-4
cdr3_length: 15
cdr3_nt: TGTGCCAGCAGTGAATCACTAGGGGGTAATGAAAAACTGTTTTTT
cdr3_aa: CASSESLGGNEKLFF

d_call: -
v_call: TRBV7-9
clone_size: few
j_call: TRBJ2-7
cdr3_length: 12
cdr3_nt: TGTGCCAGCAGCTTAAGCGTCTACGAGCAGTACTTC
cdr3_aa: CASSLSVYEQYF

d_call: TRBD2
v_call: TRBV20-1
clone_size: -
j_call: TRBJ2-1
cdr3_length: 17
cdr3_nt: TGCAGTGCTAGTCAACCTAGCGGGGGGGCGTTCTACAATGAGCAGTTCTTC
cdr3_aa: CSASQPSGGAFYNEQFF

d_call: -
v_call: TRBV5-1
clone_size: -
j_call: TRBJ1-4
cdr3_length: 16
cdr3_nt: TGCGCCAGCAGCTTTACAGGCCTCCCAACTAATGAAAAACTGTTTTTT
cdr3_aa: CASSFTGLPTNEKLFF

d_call: -
v_call: TRBV6-1
clone_size: once
j_call: TRBJ1-2
cdr3_length: 17
cdr3_nt: TGTGCCAGCAGTGTAAAAAAAGAATACAGGGTTTTCTATGGCTACACCTTC
cdr3_aa: CASSVKKEYRVFYGYTF

d_call: TRBD1
v_call: TRBV2
clone_size: -
j_call: TRBJ2-1
cdr3_length: 14
cdr3_nt: TGTGCCAGCAGACGGGACAGGGGCTACAATGAGCAGTTCTTC
cdr3_aa: CASRRDRGYNEQFF

d_call: -
v_call: TRBV24-1
clone_size: -
j_call: TRBJ2-5
cdr3_length: 13
cdr3_nt: TGTGCCACCAGTGTACAAGGCTCGGGGACCCAGTACTTC
cdr3_aa: CATSVQGSGTQYF

d_call: TRBD1
v_call: TRBV6-1
clone_size: -
j_call: TRBJ2-7
cdr3_length: 16
cdr3_nt: TGTGCCAGCAGTGAACCCACGGATTGGACAGGGAACGAGCAGTACTTC
cdr3_aa: CASSEPTDWTGNEQYF

d_call: TRBD2
v_call: TRBV19
clone_size: -
j_call: TRBJ2-7
cdr3_length: 14
cdr3_nt: TGTGCCAGTAGGGGACTAGCGGGGAGCTACGAGCAGTACTTC
cdr3_aa: CASRGLAGSYEQYF

d_call: -
v_call: TRBV3-1/TRBV3-2
clone_size: -
j_call: TRBJ1-1
cdr3_length: 13
cdr3_nt: TGTGCCAGCAGCCCCACAGGGACCACTGAAGCTTTCTTT
cdr3_aa: CASSPTGTTEAFF

d_call: -
v_call: TRBV6-5
clone_size: once
j_call: TRBJ1-1
cdr3_length: 13
cdr3_nt: TGTGCCAGCAGTCGAACCCAGGGCAATGAAGCTTTCTTT
cdr3_aa: CASSRTQGNEAFF

d_call: TRBD1
v_call: TRBV30
clone_size: -
j_call: TRBJ1-1
cdr3_length: 15
cdr3_nt: TGTGCCTGGAGTAACCTTCGAACAGGGGGCACTGAAGCTTTCTTT
cdr3_aa: CAWSNLRTGGTEAFF

d_call: TRBD1
v_call: TRBV12-5
clone_size: -
j_call: TRBJ1-5
cdr3_length: 17
cdr3_nt: TGTGCTAGTGGTTCAACACTCGGGACAGAAGTCAATCAGCCCCAGCATTTT
cdr3_aa: CASGSTLGTEVNQPQHF

d_call: -
v_call: TRBV5-4
clone_size: -
j_call: TRBJ1-1
cdr3_length: 14
cdr3_nt: TGTGCCAGCAGCCTCCTGGGGAGGGACACTGAAGCTTTCTTT
cdr3_aa: CASSLLGRDTEAFF

d_call: -
v_call: TRBV3-1/TRBV3-2
clone_size: -
j_call: TRBJ1-4
cdr3_length: 15
cdr3_nt: TGTGCCAGCAGCCAAGGGGGGACTTACGGAGAAAAACTGTTTTTT
cdr3_aa: CASSQGGTYGEKLFF

d_call: TRBD2
v_call: TRBV5-1
clone_size: -
j_call: TRBJ2-3
cdr3_length: 14
cdr3_nt: TGCGCCAGCAGGTTGACTAGCGTCACAGATACGCAGTATTTT
cdr3_aa: CASRLTSVTDTQYF

d_call: TRBD1
v_call: TRBV9
clone_size: -
j_call: TRBJ1-5
cdr3_length: 17
cdr3_nt: TGTGCCAGCAGCGTAGGAGGGGGCATGGGCAGCAATCAGCCCCAGCATTTT
cdr3_aa: CASSVGGGMGSNQPQHF

d_call: -
v_call: TRBV10-3
clone_size: -
j_call: TRBJ1-3
cdr3_length: 14
cdr3_nt: TGTGCCATCAGTGAGTCGACAACTGGAAACACCATATATTTT
cdr3_aa: CAISESTTGNTIYF

d_call: -
v_call: TRBV4-1
clone_size: -
j_call: TRBJ1-4
cdr3_length: 15
cdr3_nt: TGCGCCAGCAGCCAAGTTACAGTGAGTCCTGAAAAACTGTTTTTT
cdr3_aa: CASSQVTVSPEKLFF

d_call: -
v_call: TRBV6-5
clone_size: -
j_call: TRBJ2-3
cdr3_length: 15
cdr3_nt: TGTGCCAGCAGCCACCTCGACAGTGCCTCAGATACGCAGTATTTT
cdr3_aa: CASSHLDSASDTQYF

d_call: TRBD1
v_call: TRBV27
clone_size: -
j_call: TRBJ1-2
cdr3_length: 13
cdr3_nt: TGTGCCAGCAGTCCACGTTCAGGGGGGGGCTACACCTTC
cdr3_aa: CASSPRSGGGYTF

d_call: TRBD1
v_call: TRBV18
clone_size: -
j_call: TRBJ2-6
cdr3_length: 16
cdr3_nt: TGTGCCAGCTCACGGGGGACAGACTCTGGGGCCAACGTCCTGACTTTC
cdr3_aa: CASSRGTDSGANVLTF

d_call: -
v_call: TRBV27
clone_size: -
j_call: TRBJ1-1
cdr3_length: 11
cdr3_nt: TGTGCCAGCAGTTTAGGAGGGTGGACTTTCTTT
cdr3_aa: CASSLGGWTFF

d_call: TRBD1
v_call: TRBV11-2
clone_size: -
j_call: TRBJ1-1
cdr3_length: 18
cdr3_nt: TGTGCCAGCAGGTCCCCGGGACAGGGGCCTCTCATGAACACTGAAGCTTTCTTT
cdr3_aa: CASRSPGQGPLMNTEAFF

d_call: -
v_call: TRBV12-3/TRBV12-4
clone_size: -
j_call: TRBJ1-2
cdr3_length: 13
cdr3_nt: TGTGCCAGCAGGACCTTTCTAGGCTATGGCTACACCTTC
cdr3_aa: CASRTFLGYGYTF

d_call: -
v_call: TRBV2
clone_size: -
j_call: TRBJ2-1
cdr3_length: 15
cdr3_nt: TGTGCCAGCAGTGAAATGGCGGGGCTATTTAATGAGCAGTTCTTC
cdr3_aa: CASSEMAGLFNEQFF

d_call: -
v_call: TRBV30
clone_size: -
j_call: TRBJ2-5
cdr3_length: 15
cdr3_nt: TGTGCCTGGAGTGTAATCCGGGGTTGGCAAGAGACCCAGTACTTC
cdr3_aa: CAWSVIRGWQETQYF

d_call: TRBD1
v_call: TRBV10-3
clone_size: few
j_call: TRBJ1-1
cdr3_length: 15
cdr3_nt: TGTGCCATCAGTGAGTCGAGGGACAGGGGTACTGAAGCTTTCTTT
cdr3_aa: CAISESRDRGTEAFF

d_call: TRBD1
v_call: TRBV10-3
clone_size: few
j_call: TRBJ1-5
cdr3_length: 14
cdr3_nt: TGTGCCATCAGTGACACAGGGGGCACTCAGCCCCAGCATTTT
cdr3_aa: CAISDTGGTQPQHF

d_call: -
v_call: TRBV4-1
clone_size: many
j_call: TRBJ1-2
cdr3_length: 14
cdr3_nt: TGCGCCAGCAGCCAAGAGGCGGGGCTCTTGGGCTACACCTTC
cdr3_aa: CASSQEAGLLGYTF

d_call: TRBD1
v_call: TRBV11-2
clone_size: -
j_call: TRBJ1-1
cdr3_length: 15
cdr3_nt: TGTGCCAGCAGCGGGTTAAACAGGGGGTGGACTGAAGCTTTCTTT
cdr3_aa: CASSGLNRGWTEAFF

d_call: -
v_call: TRBV18
clone_size: -
j_call: TRBJ1-2
cdr3_length: 11
cdr3_nt: TGTGCCAGCTCTGACGGAGGGGGCTACACCTTC
cdr3_aa: CASSDGGGYTF

d_call: -
v_call: TRBV5-5
clone_size: -
j_call: TRBJ1-5
cdr3_length: 15
cdr3_nt: TGTGCCAGCAGCTTGTTAGGGAGGGGCGGGCAGCCCCAGCATTTT
cdr3_aa: CASSLLGRGGQPQHF

d_call: TRBD1
v_call: TRBV2
clone_size: -
j_call: TRBJ1-1
cdr3_length: 13
cdr3_nt: TGTGCCAGCGGGACAGGAATGTACACTGAAGCTTTCTTT
cdr3_aa: CASGTGMYTEAFF

d_call: -
v_call: TRBV9
clone_size: -
j_call: TRBJ1-2
cdr3_length: 14
cdr3_nt: TGTGCCAGCAGCGATCGCCCGGGACTCCAAACGCACACCTTC
cdr3_aa: CASSDRPGLQTHTF

d_call: -
v_call: TRBV10-1
clone_size: -
j_call: TRBJ2-1
cdr3_length: 14
cdr3_nt: TGCGCCAGCAGTGAGTCTGGGGAGTACAATGAGCAGTTCTTC
cdr3_aa: CASSESGEYNEQFF

d_call: -
v_call: TRBV25-1
clone_size: few
j_call: TRBJ1-2
cdr3_length: 13
cdr3_nt: TGTGCCAGCAGCAACAGGGTAGACTATGGCTACACCTTC
cdr3_aa: CASSNRVDYGYTF

d_call: -
v_call: TRBV5-1
clone_size: -
j_call: TRBJ1-4
cdr3_length: 15
cdr3_nt: TGCGCCAGCAGTCATAACAGGGCCGAGAATGAAAAACTGTTTTTT
cdr3_aa: CASSHNRAENEKLFF

d_call: TRBD2
v_call: TRBV5-1
clone_size: -
j_call: TRBJ2-5
cdr3_length: 16
cdr3_nt: TGCGCCAGCAGCATACCTCCCGGGGGGGTAGAAAAGACCCAGTACTTC
cdr3_aa: CASSIPPGGVEKTQYF

d_call: -
v_call: TRBV6-4
clone_size: -
j_call: TRBJ1-1
cdr3_length: 14
cdr3_nt: TGTGCCAGCACTACAGGGACGGGAGGGACTGAAGCTTTCTTT
cdr3_aa: CASTTGTGGTEAFF

d_call: -
v_call: TRBV12-3/TRBV12-4
clone_size: few
j_call: TRBJ1-4
cdr3_length: 11
cdr3_nt: TGTGCCAGCACTGACTATAGCACACTGTTTTTT
cdr3_aa: CASTDYSTLFF

d_call: TRBD1
v_call: TRBV10-1
clone_size: -
j_call: TRBJ2-3
cdr3_length: 15
cdr3_nt: TGCGCCAGCAGGGGGGACAGACCTAGCACAGATACGCAGTATTTT
cdr3_aa: CASRGDRPSTDTQYF

d_call: TRBD2
v_call: TRBV10-2
clone_size: -
j_call: TRBJ2-5
cdr3_length: 13
cdr3_nt: TGCGCCAGCAGTGGGACTAGCCAAGAGACCCAGTACTTC
cdr3_aa: CASSGTSQETQYF

d_call: -
v_call: TRBV28
clone_size: -
j_call: TRBJ1-1
cdr3_length: 13
cdr3_nt: TGTGCCAGCAGTTTATTAGGGGAACAGGGTCCTTTCTTT
cdr3_aa: CASSLLGEQGPFF

d_call: TRBD2
v_call: TRBV23-1
clone_size: -
j_call: TRBJ2-1
cdr3_length: 17
cdr3_nt: TGCGCCAGCAGTCAATCCCTGGCTAGCGGGGGGGGTAATGAGCAGTTCTTC
cdr3_aa: CASSQSLASGGGNEQFF

d_call: TRBD2
v_call: TRBV28
clone_size: -
j_call: TRBJ2-7
cdr3_length: 15
cdr3_nt: TGTGCCAGCAGTTTCACTAGCGGGGTCTCCTACGAGCAGTACTTC
cdr3_aa: CASSFTSGVSYEQYF

d_call: TRBD2
v_call: TRBV27
clone_size: -
j_call: TRBJ2-2
cdr3_length: 14
cdr3_nt: TGTGCCAGCAGTTTATGGGGGGGCACCGGGGAGCTGTTTTTT
cdr3_aa: CASSLWGGTGELFF

d_call: -
v_call: TRBV5-1
clone_size: -
j_call: TRBJ1-2
cdr3_length: 14
cdr3_nt: TGCGCCAGCAGCTTAACCTCCGGGGACTATGGCTACACCTTC
cdr3_aa: CASSLTSGDYGYTF

d_call: -
v_call: TRBV5-4
clone_size: -
j_call: TRBJ2-5
cdr3_length: 15
cdr3_nt: TGTGCCAGCAGCGATGGGCAAGGGGGGGAAGAGACCCAGTACTTC
cdr3_aa: CASSDGQGGEETQYF

d_call: -
v_call: TRBV6-1
clone_size: -
j_call: TRBJ1-6
cdr3_length: 13
cdr3_nt: TGTGCCAGCAGTGAGCAGGGGAATTCACCCCTCCACTTT
cdr3_aa: CASSEQGNSPLHF

d_call: TRBD1
v_call: TRBV27
clone_size: -
j_call: TRBJ2-7
cdr3_length: 14
cdr3_nt: TGTGCCAGCACGAGGCCAGGGGGCTTTTACGAGCAGTACTTC
cdr3_aa: CASTRPGGFYEQYF

d_call: TRBD2
v_call: TRBV2
clone_size: -
j_call: TRBJ2-5
cdr3_length: 16
cdr3_nt: TGTGCCAGCAGTAAAAGGACTAGCCTGATCGAAGAGACCCAGTACTTC
cdr3_aa: CASSKRTSLIEETQYF

d_call: -
v_call: TRBV5-8
clone_size: -
j_call: TRBJ1-2
cdr3_length: 13
cdr3_nt: TGTGCCAGCAGCTTGAGGTGGAGCTATGGCTACACCTTC
cdr3_aa: CASSLRWSYGYTF